There are many counts of the clone carrying this T cell receptor beta chain. Its antigen is not identified. This CDR3 is built from 14 residues. Germline V gene data show CDR1 as MNHNS and CDR2 as SASEGT. The iRepertoire nested amplicon-rescue multiplex PCR amplified TCR alpha and beta CDR3s from RNA. TCRdb recomputed calls from the multiplex PCR reads with MiXCR, one row per CDR3 protein. The data contain 100,000 to 150,000 distinct CDR3 sequences, approximately 25% of them singletons. This sample was included in a study of glioma-infiltrating T cells. Overall study results and limits: Non-neoplastic patients had below-expected tissue-blood divergence, while all gliomas exceeded expectation.

The rearrangement uses TRBV6-1 and TRBJ2-1; the match to TRBD1 covers 8 bases. The sequence was collected from a human donor with low-grade glioma or glioblastoma, undergoing nonglioma brain surgery, or in good health (not recorded which). Sequenced sample: glioma tissue, nonneoplastic brain tissue, or PBMCs (not recorded which). The CDR3 sequence is CALAQDRAYNEQFF. The CDR3 region has the DNA TGTGCACTCGCCCAGGACAGGGCCTACAATGAGCAGTTCTTC.